Sequencing of this T cell receptor (beta chain) was carried out in a study of identical twins. MiXCR was run by TCRdb on the 5' RACE reads, yielding one entry per CDR3 protein. Altogether over 250,000 distinct CDR3 sequences are present, roughly 9.7% being singletons, with the ten largest covering about 7.1%. The CDR3 is 12 amino acids. Germline CDR1 LGHNA, CDR2 YNFKEQ. V dropped 6 bases and J dropped 6 bases, with 8 bases sitting between them. This same sample was also part of a study on yellow fever vaccine responses in identical twins.

The material sequenced was CD8+ T cells sorted from blood. The chain is built from TRBV4-2 and TRBJ2-2; D gene uncertain. The receptor comes from a woman aged 18-29 years in good health. This CDR3 reads CASRLEAGELFF. CDR3 bases: TGTGCCAGCAGATTAGAAGCCGGGGAGCTGTTTTTT.